This TCR beta chain was profiled in a study of blood T cell repertoires in COVID-19. Study as a whole: Sources were T cells, B-cell-depleted T cells, or PBMCs; the material itself was cDNA or gDNA.

Seattle cases were enrolled at active infection and followed longitudinally. Per the authors' pipeline: By means of reference gene primer amplification, nucleated cell counts were estimated. Some clones are missing from TCRdb's copy, which holds only in-frame ones; the method was immunoSEQ multiplex PCR. Clone size and the V and J calls come from that table; the DNA yielded D and trimming. The table has about 38,000 clones, about 74% seen once. V lost 1 base and J lost 0, with 14 bases in between. The CDR3 length is 17 residues. CDR1 SGHTA and CDR2 FQGNSA come from the germline V gene. Material: peripheral blood. The V gene is TRBV7-2, the J gene TRBJ2-3; no clear D gene. The TCR originated in a man in his 70s with COVID-19, enrolled during active disease. Here the CDR3 reads CASSLVVFGSSTDTQYF. The CDR3, as DNA: TGTGCCAGCAGCTTAGTTGTGTTCGGGTCTAGCACAGATACGCAGTATTTT.